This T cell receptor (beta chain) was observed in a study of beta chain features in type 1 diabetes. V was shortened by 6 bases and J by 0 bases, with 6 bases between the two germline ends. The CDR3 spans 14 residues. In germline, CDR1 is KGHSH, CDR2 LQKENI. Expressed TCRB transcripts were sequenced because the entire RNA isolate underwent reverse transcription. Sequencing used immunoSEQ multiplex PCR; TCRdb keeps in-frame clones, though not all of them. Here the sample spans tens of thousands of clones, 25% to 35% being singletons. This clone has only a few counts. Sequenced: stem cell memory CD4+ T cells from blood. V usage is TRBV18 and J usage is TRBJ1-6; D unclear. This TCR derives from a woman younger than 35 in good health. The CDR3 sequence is CASSTSSYNSPLHF. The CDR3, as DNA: TGTGCCAGCTCTACAAGCTCCTATAATTCACCCCTCCACTTT.